Listed below are T cell receptor beta chains from one sample, sequenced in a study of CD8 T cells in Susac syndrome. TCRdb itself ran the immunoSEQ multiplex PCR reads through MiXCR, one entry per CDR3 protein. The sample records about 100,000 distinct CDR3 sequences, roughly 96% being singletons. Sequencing input: CD8+ T cells from PBMCs. The receptors were sampled from a human donor with Susac syndrome. CDR3s include the opening cysteine and the closing phenylalanine or tryptophan. D genes are given only for firm matches. Clone sizes are given selectively: once, few, many, or a class where the clone is expanded.

NA	TRBV28	TRBJ2-6	TRBD2	CASSSGGSFSGANVLTF	TGTGCCAGCAGTTCGGGCGGGAGCTTCTCTGGGGCCAACGTCCTGACTTTC
NA	TRBV3-1	TRBJ2-1	NA	CASSQGRLNEQFF	TGTGCCAGCAGCCAGGGTAGGTTGAATGAGCAGTTCTTC
NA	TRBV18	TRBJ1-1	NA	CASSPLGRGTEAFF	TGTGCCAGCTCACCTCTCGGGAGGGGCACTGAAGCTTTCTTT
NA	TRBV15	TRBJ2-7	NA	CATSMVGTQVYEQYF	TGTGCCACCAGCATGGTCGGGACACAAGTCTACGAGCAGTACTTC
NA	TRBV29-1	TRBJ1-1	NA	CSAQTEPEAFF	TGCAGCGCCCAGACAGAACCCGAAGCTTTCTTT
NA	TRBV4-1	TRBJ1-5	NA	CASSKGGTGYLQRPQHF	TGCGCCAGCAGCAAAGGTGGGACTGGGTACCTTCAGCGGCCCCAGCATTTT
NA	TRBV12-5	TRBJ2-7	TRBD1	CASGSPADRVGEQYF	TGTGCTAGTGGTTCCCCGGCGGACAGGGTGGGTGAGCAGTACTTC
once	TRBV29-1	TRBJ2-7	NA	CSVIAASYEQYF	TGCAGCGTGATAGCGGCCTCCTACGAGCAGTACTTC
NA	TRBV23-1	TRBJ1-4	TRBD1	CASSQSAPRGDRGATNEKLFF	TGCGCCAGCAGTCAATCAGCACCCAGGGGGGACAGGGGGGCAACTAATGAAAAACTGTTTTTT
NA	TRBV9	TRBJ1-5	NA	CASSGGGDNQPQHF	TGTGCCAGCAGCGGAGGTGGGGACAATCAGCCCCAGCATTTT
NA	TRBV29-1	TRBJ2-7	NA	CSVLQQGTHEQYF	TGCAGCGTCCTTCAACAGGGTACCCACGAGCAGTACTTC
NA	TRBV7-9	TRBJ2-1	NA	CASSGASVDEQFF	TGTGCCAGCAGTGGGGCTAGCGTGGATGAGCAGTTCTTC
NA	TRBV12-3/TRBV12-4	TRBJ1-2	NA	CASRAAVGGYTF	TGTGCCAGCAGAGCAGCGGTTGGCGGCTACACCTTC
NA	TRBV14	TRBJ2-5	NA	CASSQVGPPLETQYF	TGTGCCAGCAGCCAAGTCGGGCCCCCCTTGGAGACCCAGTACTTC
NA	TRBV7-9	TRBJ2-1	NA	CASRVAGQINNEQFF	TGTGCCAGCAGGGTAGCGGGACAGATCAACAATGAGCAGTTCTTC
NA	TRBV7-3	TRBJ2-2	NA	CASTQGTGGELFF	TGTGCCAGCACCCAAGGGACTGGCGGGGAGCTGTTTTTT
once	TRBV20-1	TRBJ2-3	TRBD1	CSARDPDRGRPDTQYF	TGCAGTGCTAGAGATCCGGACAGGGGGCGCCCAGATACGCAGTATTTT
NA	TRBV3-1	TRBJ2-7	TRBD2	CASSLGLAGGKIYEQYF	TGTGCCAGCAGCCTGGGACTAGCGGGAGGTAAAATTTACGAGCAGTACTTC
NA	TRBV12-3/TRBV12-4	TRBJ2-2	TRBD2	CASSPREGEVNTGELFF	TGTGCCAGCAGTCCTCGGGAGGGGGAAGTAAACACCGGGGAGCTGTTTTTT
NA	TRBV27	TRBJ1-6	NA	CASRTGQVNSPLHF	TGTGCCAGCAGGACCGGACAAGTTAATTCACCCCTCCACTTT
NA	TRBV5-4	TRBJ2-4	NA	CASSGWTDKNIQYF	TGTGCCAGCAGCGGATGGACAGACAAAAACATTCAGTACTTC
NA	TRBV28	TRBJ2-7	NA	CASSLNRVGYEQYF	TGTGCCAGCAGTTTAAACAGGGTAGGCTACGAGCAGTACTTC
NA	TRBV11-2	TRBJ2-3	TRBD2	CASSVRAGGTDTQYF	TGTGCCAGCAGCGTTAGGGCGGGGGGCACAGATACGCAGTATTTT
NA	TRBV7-3	TRBJ2-1	NA	CASSLIRANEQFF	TGTGCCAGCAGCCTCATCAGGGCCAATGAGCAGTTCTTC
NA	TRBV3-1	TRBJ2-1	TRBD2	CASSPSGSYNEQFF	TGTGCCAGCAGCCCTAGCGGGAGCTACAATGAGCAGTTCTTC
NA	TRBV5-1	TRBJ1-2	TRBD1	CASSPNRGDYGYTF	TGCGCCAGCAGCCCTAACAGGGGCGACTATGGCTACACCTTC
NA	TRBV20-1	TRBJ2-5	NA	CSARVGDTIETQYF	TGCAGTGCTAGAGTGGGGGACACCATCGAGACCCAGTACTTC
NA	TRBV12-3/TRBV12-4	TRBJ1-5	NA	CASSLIGRGGQPQHF	TGTGCCAGCAGTTTAATCGGAAGGGGTGGGCAGCCCCAGCATTTT
NA	TRBV12-3/TRBV12-4	TRBJ2-7	TRBD1	CASMTGASYEQYF	TGTGCCAGCATGACAGGGGCTTCCTACGAGCAGTACTTC
NA	TRBV9	TRBJ1-5	NA	CASSPMGDNQPQHF	TGTGCCAGCAGCCCTATGGGTGACAATCAGCCCCAGCATTTT
once	TRBV4-2	TRBJ2-3	NA	CASSQDLAVNTDTQYF	TGTGCCAGCAGCCAAGATTTAGCGGTGAACACAGATACGCAGTATTTT
NA	TRBV7-6	TRBJ2-1	NA	CASSLVGVSYNEQFF	TGTGCCAGCAGCTTAGTGGGGGTCTCCTACAATGAGCAGTTCTTC
NA	TRBV19	TRBJ2-2	TRBD2	CASIKREGRGELFF	TGTGCCAGTATCAAGCGGGAGGGCCGCGGGGAGCTGTTTTTT
NA	TRBV5-6	TRBJ1-1	TRBD1	CASSVGQGMNTEAFF	TGTGCCAGCAGCGTGGGACAGGGGATGAACACTGAAGCTTTCTTT
NA	TRBV12-3/TRBV12-4	TRBJ2-7	NA	CASREEVGASYEQYF	TGTGCCAGCAGGGAAGAGGTGGGTGCCTCCTACGAGCAGTACTTC
NA	TRBV7-2	TRBJ2-5	NA	CASSSDPRGHWETQYF	TGTGCCAGCAGCTCCGATCCACGGGGGCATTGGGAGACCCAGTACTTC
NA	TRBV12-5	TRBJ1-6	NA	CASGPYRASPLHF	TGTGCTAGTGGTCCCTACAGGGCTTCACCCCTCCACTTT
NA	TRBV4-2	TRBJ1-2	NA	CAGSQDAGGTYGYTF	TGTGCCGGCAGCCAAGACGCGGGGGGCACCTATGGCTACACCTTC
NA	TRBV15	TRBJ2-2	NA	CATSRDLRRTGELFF	TGTGCCACCAGCAGAGATCTTAGGAGAACCGGGGAGCTGTTTTTT
NA	TRBV28	TRBJ1-1	NA	CASSLLGVEITEAFF	TGTGCCAGCAGTTTATTGGGGGTAGAGATCACTGAAGCTTTCTTT
NA	TRBV27	TRBJ2-1	NA	CASSLPSTKEQFF	TGTGCCAGCAGTTTACCGAGCACTAAGGAGCAGTTCTTC
NA	TRBV9	TRBJ2-1	TRBD2	CASRPPSGSYNEQFF	TGTGCCAGCAGGCCACCTAGCGGGAGCTACAATGAGCAGTTCTTC
NA	TRBV29-1	TRBJ2-7	TRBD1	CSAQGVENYEQYF	TGCAGCGCACAGGGGGTCGAAAACTACGAGCAGTACTTC
NA	TRBV11-2	TRBJ2-1	NA	CASSSRDGSYNEQFF	TGTGCCAGCAGCTCCCGGGACGGTTCCTACAATGAGCAGTTCTTC
once	TRBV12-3/TRBV12-4	TRBJ2-1	NA	CASWSSYNEQFF	TGTGCCAGCTGGTCCTCCTACAATGAGCAGTTCTTC
NA	TRBV24-1	TRBJ2-7	TRBD2	CATSLSGSSSYEQYF	TGTGCCACCAGCCTTAGCGGGTCTAGCTCCTACGAGCAGTACTTC
once	TRBV19	TRBJ2-1	TRBD2	CASSKPAGGNEQFF	TGTGCCAGTAGTAAGCCAGCGGGAGGCAATGAGCAGTTCTTC
NA	TRBV3-1	TRBJ1-6	NA	CASSQDSPLHF	TGTGCCAGCAGCCAAGATTCACCCCTCCACTTT
NA	TRBV12-5	TRBJ2-7	TRBD1	CATSMTGIPYEQYF	TGTGCTACCTCAATGACAGGGATTCCCTACGAGCAGTACTTC
NA	TRBV19	TRBJ2-1	NA	CASSRGVEQFF	TGTGCCAGTAGTCGGGGAGTTGAGCAGTTCTTC
NA	TRBV7-9	TRBJ1-4	NA	CASSQLGTSEKLFF	TGTGCCAGCAGCCAGCTCGGGACAAGTGAAAAACTGTTTTTT
NA	TRBV7-8	TRBJ2-1	NA	CASSFRWGDNEQFF	TGTGCCAGCAGCTTTCGTTGGGGGGACAATGAGCAGTTCTTC